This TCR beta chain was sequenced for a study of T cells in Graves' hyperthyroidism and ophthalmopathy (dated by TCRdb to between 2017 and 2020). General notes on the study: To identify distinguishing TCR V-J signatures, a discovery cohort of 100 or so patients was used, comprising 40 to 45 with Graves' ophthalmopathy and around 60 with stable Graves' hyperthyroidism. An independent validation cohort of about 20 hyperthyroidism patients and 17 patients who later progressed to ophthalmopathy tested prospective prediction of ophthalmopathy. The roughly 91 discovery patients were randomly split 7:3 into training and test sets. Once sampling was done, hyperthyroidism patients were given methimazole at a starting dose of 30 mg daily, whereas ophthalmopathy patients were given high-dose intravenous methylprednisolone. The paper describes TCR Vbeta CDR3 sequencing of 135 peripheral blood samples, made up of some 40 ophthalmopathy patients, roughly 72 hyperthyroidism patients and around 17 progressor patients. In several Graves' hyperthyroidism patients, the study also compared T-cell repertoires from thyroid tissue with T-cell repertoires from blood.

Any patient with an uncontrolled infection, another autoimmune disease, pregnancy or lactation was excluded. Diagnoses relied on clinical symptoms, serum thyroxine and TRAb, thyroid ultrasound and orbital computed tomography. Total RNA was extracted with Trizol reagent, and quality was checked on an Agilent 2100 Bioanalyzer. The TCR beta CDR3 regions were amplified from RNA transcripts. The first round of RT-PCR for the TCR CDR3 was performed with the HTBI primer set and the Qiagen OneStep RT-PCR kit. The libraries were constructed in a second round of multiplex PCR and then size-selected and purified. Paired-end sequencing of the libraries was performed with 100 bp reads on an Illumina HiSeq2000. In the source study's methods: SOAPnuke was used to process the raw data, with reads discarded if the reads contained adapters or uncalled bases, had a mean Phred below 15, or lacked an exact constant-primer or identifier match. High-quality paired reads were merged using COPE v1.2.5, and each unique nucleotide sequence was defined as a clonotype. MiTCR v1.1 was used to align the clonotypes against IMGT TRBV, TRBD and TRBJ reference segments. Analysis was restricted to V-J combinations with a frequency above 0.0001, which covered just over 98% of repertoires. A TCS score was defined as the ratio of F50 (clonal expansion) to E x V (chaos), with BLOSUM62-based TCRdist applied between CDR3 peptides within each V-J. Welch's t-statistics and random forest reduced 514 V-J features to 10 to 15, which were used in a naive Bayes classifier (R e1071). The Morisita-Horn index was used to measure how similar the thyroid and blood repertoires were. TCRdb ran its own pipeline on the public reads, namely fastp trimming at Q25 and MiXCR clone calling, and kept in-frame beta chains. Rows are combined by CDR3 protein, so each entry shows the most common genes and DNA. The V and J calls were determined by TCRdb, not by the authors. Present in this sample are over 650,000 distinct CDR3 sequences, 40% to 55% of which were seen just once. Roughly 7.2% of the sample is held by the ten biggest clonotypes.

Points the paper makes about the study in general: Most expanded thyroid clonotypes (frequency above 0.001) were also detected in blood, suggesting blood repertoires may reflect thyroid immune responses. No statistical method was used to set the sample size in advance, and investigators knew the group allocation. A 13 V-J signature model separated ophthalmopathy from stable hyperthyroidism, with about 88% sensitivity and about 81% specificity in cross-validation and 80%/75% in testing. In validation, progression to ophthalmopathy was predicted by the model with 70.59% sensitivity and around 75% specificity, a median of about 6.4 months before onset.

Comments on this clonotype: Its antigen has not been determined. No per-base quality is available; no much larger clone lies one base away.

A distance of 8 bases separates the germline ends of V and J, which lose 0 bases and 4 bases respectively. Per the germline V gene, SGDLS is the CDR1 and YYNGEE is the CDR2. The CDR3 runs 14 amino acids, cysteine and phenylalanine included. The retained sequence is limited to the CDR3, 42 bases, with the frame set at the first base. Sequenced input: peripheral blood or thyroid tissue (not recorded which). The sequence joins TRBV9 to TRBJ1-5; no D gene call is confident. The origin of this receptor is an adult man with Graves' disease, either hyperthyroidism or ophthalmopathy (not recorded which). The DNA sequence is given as TGTGCCAGCAGCGTAGGGACTCAGAATCAGCCCCAGCATTTT. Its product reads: CASSVGTQNQPQHF.